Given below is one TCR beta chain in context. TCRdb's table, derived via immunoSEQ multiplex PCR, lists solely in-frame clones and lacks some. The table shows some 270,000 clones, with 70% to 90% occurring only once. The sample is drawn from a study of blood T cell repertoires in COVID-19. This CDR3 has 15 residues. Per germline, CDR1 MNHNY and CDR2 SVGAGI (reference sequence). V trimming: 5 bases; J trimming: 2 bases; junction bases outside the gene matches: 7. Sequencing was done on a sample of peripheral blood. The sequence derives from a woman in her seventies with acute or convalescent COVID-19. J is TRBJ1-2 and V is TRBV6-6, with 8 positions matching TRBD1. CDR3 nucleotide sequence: TGTGCCAGCAGTCCTCGGGGACAGGTGAACTATGGCTACACCTTC. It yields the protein CASSPRGQVNYGYTF.